Listed below are T cell receptor beta chains from one sample, sequenced in a study of blood T cell dynamics during melanoma immunotherapy. TCRdb's table, derived via immunoSEQ multiplex PCR, lists solely in-frame clones and lacks some. Of over 10,000 clones listed, under 95% were seen once; the top ten hold around 0.19%. This specimen consisted of effector memory CD8+ T cells from blood, obtained from a patient treated with checkpoint blockade. All receptors derive from a human donor with melanoma. Each CDR3 is given with its conserved first and last residue. D genes are given only for firm matches. Expanded clones are given a class, and other clones once, few, many or no size at all.

-	TRBV11-2	-	TRBJ2-7	TGTGCCAGCAGCTTAGGTGGGGGGATCTTTCTCGAGCAGTACTTC	CASSLGGGIFLEQYF
-	TRBV21-1	-	TRBJ2-7	TGTGCCAGCAGCTCCCGAACCGGGACAGGGCGCTACGAGCAGTACTTC	CASSSRTGTGRYEQYF
-	TRBV6-1	-	TRBJ1-5	TGTGCCAGCAGCCTCAATAGCAATCAGCCCCAGCATTTT	CASSLNSNQPQHF
-	TRBV6-5	-	TRBJ2-7	TGTGCCAGCAGTTACTATACGGGTTCCTACGAGCAGTACTTC	CASSYYTGSYEQYF
-	TRBV11-2	few	TRBJ1-5	TGTGCCAGCAGCTCCGCAGGGTACAATCAGCCCCAGCATTTT	CASSSAGYNQPQHF
-	TRBV6-1	-	TRBJ2-7	TGTGCCAGCAGTGATGATTACGGAGCCTACGAGCAGTACTTC	CASSDDYGAYEQYF
TRBD1	TRBV10-3	-	TRBJ2-7	TGTGCCATCAGCACAGACAGGGGCTCCTACGAGCAGTACTTC	CAISTDRGSYEQYF
-	TRBV5-1	-	TRBJ1-4	TGCGCCAGCAGCTTGATGGGGGGTGGTGGTGAAAAACTGTTTTTT	CASSLMGGGGEKLFF
-	TRBV7-9	-	TRBJ2-7	TGTGCCAGCAGCTCAAACAGCTACGAGCAGTACTTC	CASSSNSYEQYF
-	TRBV9	few	TRBJ2-7	TGTGCCAGCAGCGTAGGCTCCGGGAAGCACTACGAGCAGTACTTC	CASSVGSGKHYEQYF
-	TRBV7-9	-	TRBJ2-7	TGTGCCAGCAGCTCCCCCCCGGGGGGCGCCTACGAGCAGTACTTC	CASSSPPGGAYEQYF
-	TRBV15	-	TRBJ2-7	TGTGCCACCAGTAGGGGACATACCTACGAGCAGTACTTC	CATSRGHTYEQYF
-	TRBV9	-	TRBJ1-1	TGTGCCAGCAGCTCCAGTGGGGGGGACTCCACTGAAGCTTTCTTT	CASSSSGGDSTEAFF
TRBD1	TRBV7-6	-	TRBJ2-3	TGTGCCAGCAGCCTGGCCCCCTGGGACAGGGGGGGGACAGATACGCAGTATTTT	CASSLAPWDRGGTDTQYF
-	TRBV5-6	-	TRBJ2-7	TGTGCCAGCAGCGGGGACGGGGTCGAGCAGTACTTC	CASSGDGVEQYF
-	TRBV11-1	-	TRBJ2-3	TGTGCCAGCAGCTTTGGCGGAGGGGGGTTTCTGGATACGCAGTATTTT	CASSFGGGGFLDTQYF
-	TRBV5-4	-	TRBJ2-1	TGTGCCAGCAGCTCCCCAGGATCCCCTCGGAATGAGCAGTTCTTC	CASSSPGSPRNEQFF
TRBD2	TRBV6-5	once	TRBJ2-7	TGTGCCAGCTTTACTAGCGGATTTTACGAGCAGTACTTC	CASFTSGFYEQYF
-	TRBV19	-	TRBJ1-6	TGTGCCAGTGGAAATTCACCCCTCCACTTT	CASGNSPLHF
TRBD2	TRBV7-6	-	TRBJ2-7	TGTGCCAGCAGCTTAGAAGGCGGGAGCTCCTACGAGCAGTACTTC	CASSLEGGSSYEQYF
TRBD2	TRBV19	-	TRBJ2-7	TGTGCCAGTAGTGGACTAGCGGGAGACTACGAGCAGTACTTC	CASSGLAGDYEQYF
TRBD1	TRBV2	-	TRBJ1-1	TGTGCCAGCAGTGAAGAACAGGGGGTTGAAGCTTTCTTT	CASSEEQGVEAFF
-	TRBV4-1	few	TRBJ1-5	TGCGCCAGCAGCCCAGGTCTTAGTCAGCCCCAGCATTTT	CASSPGLSQPQHF
TRBD1	TRBV27	-	TRBJ1-1	TGTGCCAGCAGTCCTCGACAGGGTGGAGGAAACACTGAAGCTTTCTTT	CASSPRQGGGNTEAFF
TRBD1	TRBV5-1	-	TRBJ2-1	TGCGCCAGCAGCCCGTTAGGACAGGGACCTTACAATGAGCAGTTCTTC	CASSPLGQGPYNEQFF
-	TRBV11-2	-	TRBJ1-2	TGTGCCAGCAGCTTAGCTGAGGACAGTTACTATGGCTACACCTTC	CASSLAEDSYYGYTF
TRBD1	TRBV19	-	TRBJ2-7	TGTGCCACTTCTCAAGGACAGGATAGCGAGCAGTACTTC	CATSQGQDSEQYF
TRBD2	TRBV29-1	-	TRBJ2-1	TGCAGCGCCGCCCCACTAGCGGGAGGCTATAGGAGCTACAATGAGCAGTTCTTC	CSAAPLAGGYRSYNEQFF
-	TRBV28	-	TRBJ1-1	TGTGCCAGCAGCTTAAGGGGACTCAACACTGAAGCTTTCTTT	CASSLRGLNTEAFF
-	TRBV27	-	TRBJ1-5	TGTGCCAGCAGTTTATCGGGGGATCAGCCCCAGCATTTT	CASSLSGDQPQHF
TRBD1	TRBV7-8	-	TRBJ1-1	TGTGCCAGCAGCTTACATGGACAGGGGGCTTTAGCTTTCTTT	CASSLHGQGALAFF
-	TRBV19	once	TRBJ2-7	TGTGCCAGCGCCCCCGGGACCCCGGCCTACGAGCAGTACTTC	CASAPGTPAYEQYF
-	TRBV27	-	TRBJ1-1	TGTGCCAGCAGTCCACTAGCCGAAATGAACACTGAAGCTTTCTTT	CASSPLAEMNTEAFF
TRBD1	TRBV9	-	TRBJ1-1	TGTGCCAGCAGCGGAAGGGGGCGCACTGAAGCTTTCTTT	CASSGRGRTEAFF
-	TRBV13	-	TRBJ2-7	TGTGCCAGCAGCCAGACCTACGAGCAGTACTTC	CASSQTYEQYF
TRBD2	TRBV7-9	-	TRBJ2-1	TGTGCCAGCAGCTTAGAGGGGACTACCAATGAGCAGTTCTTC	CASSLEGTTNEQFF
TRBD1	TRBV5-8	-	TRBJ2-1	TGTGCCAGCAGCTTGGCAGGGGGAGTAACGTTGTGGAGCTACAATGAGCAGTTCTTC	CASSLAGGVTLWSYNEQFF
TRBD1	TRBV19	few	TRBJ1-2	TGTGCCACCCTTGGACAGGCATGGGGTGGCTACACCTTC	CATLGQAWGGYTF
-	TRBV4-1	-	TRBJ1-1	TGCGCCAGCAGCCGTACCGGGACGGCGAACACTGAAGCTTTCTTT	CASSRTGTANTEAFF
TRBD2	TRBV6-1	-	TRBJ2-7	TGTGCCAGCAGTGAGATGTTGAGGGACTACTACGAGCAGTACTTC	CASSEMLRDYYEQYF
-	TRBV27	once	TRBJ1-2	TGTGCCAGCAGCCGCGGGCAGGCGCCTAACTATGGCTACACCTTC	CASSRGQAPNYGYTF
-	TRBV7-8	-	TRBJ1-2	TGTGCCAGCAGCCGACACCCTTCCGACGCTAACTATGGCTACACCTTC	CASSRHPSDANYGYTF
TRBD2	TRBV28	-	TRBJ2-1	TGTGCCAGCAGAACTAGCGATAGGATAAGCAATGAGCAGTTCTTC	CASRTSDRISNEQFF
TRBD1	TRBV30	-	TRBJ1-1	TGTGCCTGGACCCTGGACAGGGGGACTGAAGCTTTCTTT	CAWTLDRGTEAFF
TRBD2	TRBV2	-	TRBJ2-3	TGTGCCAGCAGTGGCTATAGCGGGAAGAAGGTGGGAACAGATACGCAGTATTTT	CASSGYSGKKVGTDTQYF
TRBD2	TRBV10-3	-	TRBJ2-3	TGTGCCATCAGTAAACTAGCGGGAGTACTCAGAGATACGCAGTATTTT	CAISKLAGVLRDTQYF
TRBD1	TRBV10-1	-	TRBJ2-7	TGCGCCAGCAGTGAGGACAGGGAGATCTACGAGCAGTACTTC	CASSEDREIYEQYF
-	TRBV6-5	-	TRBJ1-4	TGTGCCAGCGCCTGGGGGAAGAGTGAAAAACTGTTTTTT	CASAWGKSEKLFF
-	TRBV27	few	TRBJ1-2	TGTGCCAGCTCGGGGGGCTATGGCTACACCTTC	CASSGGYGYTF
TRBD2	TRBV19	-	TRBJ2-7	TGTGCCAGTAGTGTGGGACTAGCGGCCTACGAGCAGTACTTC	CASSVGLAAYEQYF
-	TRBV7-9	-	TRBJ2-1	TGTGCCAGCACCCCGGGACAACAGTTTTCTGAGCAGTTCTTC	CASTPGQQFSEQFF
-	TRBV5-1	-	TRBJ2-7	TGCGCCAGCAGCTTGATGGGGGGAGACCTTTACGAGCAGTACTTC	CASSLMGGDLYEQYF
-	TRBV9	-	TRBJ1-1	TGTGCCAGCAGCGACTACCTGAACACTGAAGCTTTCTTT	CASSDYLNTEAFF
-	TRBV5-4	-	TRBJ2-3	TGTGCCAGCAGCTTGTTTGTGGGTGAGGGTACGCAGTATTTT	CASSLFVGEGTQYF
-	TRBV27	once	TRBJ2-1	TGTGCCAGCAGTTTTCGGGGTGAGCAGTTCTTC	CASSFRGEQFF
TRBD1	TRBV5-8	-	TRBJ1-3	TGTGCCAGCAGCATTGGACAGGTCTCTGGAAACACCATATATTTT	CASSIGQVSGNTIYF
TRBD1	TRBV13	-	TRBJ2-7	TGTGCCAGCACCAGGACAGGGCGGTACGAGCAGTACTTC	CASTRTGRYEQYF
TRBD1	TRBV7-7	once	TRBJ2-7	TGTGCCAGCAGCCCGGGACAGGGGTACGAGCAGTACTTC	CASSPGQGYEQYF
-	TRBV7-7	-	TRBJ2-5	TGTGCTAGCAGCCCCGGAGTTGAGACCCAGTACTTC	CASSPGVETQYF